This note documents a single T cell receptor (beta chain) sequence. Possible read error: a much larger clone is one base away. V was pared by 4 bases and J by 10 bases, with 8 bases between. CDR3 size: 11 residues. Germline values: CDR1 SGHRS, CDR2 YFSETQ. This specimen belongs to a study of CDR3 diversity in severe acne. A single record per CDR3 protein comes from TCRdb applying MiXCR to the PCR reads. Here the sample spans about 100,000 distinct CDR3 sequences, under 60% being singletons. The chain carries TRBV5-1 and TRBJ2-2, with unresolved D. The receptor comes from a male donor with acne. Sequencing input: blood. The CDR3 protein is CASSEDEELFF. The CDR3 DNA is TGCGCCAGCAGCGAAGACGAGGAGCTGTTTTTT.